The 22 T cell receptor beta chains reported below all come from one sample, sequenced in a study of blood T cell repertoires in COVID-19. This table comes from immunoSEQ multiplex PCR, and its TCRdb copy is limited to in-frame clones, with some not included. The sample consists of 200,000 to 250,000 clones, roughly 85% of them appearing once. The specimen sequenced was PBMCs or T cells enriched from blood (not recorded which). The origin of the receptors is a middle-aged woman with acute COVID-19.

The V and J genes are TRBV4-3 and TRBJ2-1; TRBD2 matches 9 bases. Germline V gene lookup returns CDR1 LGHNA and CDR2 YSLEER. There are 17 residues in the CDR3. V lost 0 bases and J lost 2; bases outside the gene matches: 5. CDR3 region: CASSQDDRGGAYNEQFF. CDR3 nucleotides: TGCGCCAGCAGCCAAGATGATCGCGGGGGGGCCTACAATGAGCAGTTCTTC.

This clone was found once. This rearrangement joins TRBV20-1 to TRBJ1-5; 8 bases are shared with TRBD1. The CDR3 spans 17 residues. Germline V gene data show CDR1 as DFQATT and CDR2 as SNEGSKA (reference sequence). Trimming removed 4 bases from V and 0 bases from J; junction bases left unmatched: 11. CDR3: CSATDGQGWDSNQPQHF. For the CDR3, the DNA is TGCAGTGCTACTGATGGACAGGGTTGGGATAGCAATCAGCCCCAGCATTTT.

This clone has just a few counts. This chain joins TRBV3-1 (or the pseudogene TRBV3-2) and TRBJ2-4; 7 bases align to TRBD1. V gave up 3 bases and J gave up 3 bases; unmatched junction bases: 5. The CDR3 is 15 amino acids. In germline, CDR1 is LGHDT, CDR2 YNNKEL (reference sequence). This CDR3 is CASSQGRGIKNIQYF. CDR3 bases: TGTGCCAGCAGCCAGGGCAGGGGGATCAAAAACATTCAGTACTTC.

This clone has just one count. The gene calls are TRBV4-3 and TRBJ2-2, with 11 bases identical to TRBD2. The CDR3 is 15 amino acids. After removal of 4 bases from V and 5 bases from J, the junction contained 3 bases not matched to a gene. Germline values: CDR1 LGHNA, CDR2 YSLEER. For the CDR3, the DNA is TGCGCCAGCAGCCGGGTAGCGGGGGGGACCGGGGAGCTGTTTTTT. The encoded protein is CASSRVAGGTGELFF.

The chain recombines TRBV24-1 with TRBJ2-1, with 7 positions matching TRBD2. Germline CDR1 reads KGHDR; CDR2 reads SFDVKD. The CDR3 extends over 14 amino acids. Trimming at V came to 0 bases and at J to 12 bases, leaving 7 bases not matched to a gene. The CDR3 DNA sequence: TGTGCCACCAGTGATTTGGGTGGCGGGGGTGGGCAGTTCTTC. Its protein is CATSDLGGGGGQFF.

This rearrangement joins TRBV19 to TRBJ1-6; 8 bases align to TRBD1. With 6 bases clipped from V and 8 bases from J, the junction kept 9 bases outside the gene matches. The length of the CDR3 is 15 residues. Germline CDR1 is LNHDA and CDR2 is SQIVND (reference sequence). CDR3: CASSAQDRAYSPLHF. In nucleotides, the CDR3 is TGTGCCAGTAGCGCCCAGGACAGGGCTTATTCACCCCTCCACTTT.

This clone was picked up one time. The rearrangement links TRBV5-5 to TRBJ1-1, with TRBD1 as a possible D gene (5 bases). The CDR3 is 14 amino acids. With 3 bases removed from V and 3 bases from J, the gap between germline ends came to 12 bases. Germline V gene data show CDR1 as SGHKS and CDR2 as YYEKEE (reference sequence). CDR3 sequence reads: CASSWGLGYTEAFF. The DNA for the CDR3 is TGTGCCAGCAGCTGGGGCTTGGGGTACACTGAAGCTTTCTTT. Full variable domain (outside the CDR3, taken from reference TRBV5-5 and TRBJ1-1): DAGVTQSPTHLIKTRGQQVTLRCSPISGHKSVSWYQQVLGQGPQFIFQYYEKEERGRGNFPDRFSARQFPNYSSELNVNALLLGDSALYLCASSWGLGYTEAFFGQGTRLTVV.

The rearrangement uses TRBV5-6 and TRBJ1-6; D is unclear. The CDR3 has 16 amino acids. Trimming stripped 1 base from V and 10 bases from J, with 18 bases between. The germline gives CDR1 SGHDT, CDR2 YYEEEE. The CDR3 reads CASSLRDVSEASPLHF. The CDR3 DNA reads as TGTGCCAGCAGCTTGCGAGATGTGAGTGAAGCCTCACCCCTCCACTTT.

The chain employs TRBV19 and TRBJ1-4, with a possible D match to TRBD1 (6 bases). This CDR3 comprises 19 residues. Germline assignment: CDR1 LNHDA and CDR2 SQIVND (reference sequence). V gave up 2 bases and J gave up 0 bases, with 19 bases separating them. The CDR3 loop is CASSISIGSRTATNEKLFF. DNA of the CDR3: TGTGCCAGTAGTATAAGTATCGGATCCAGGACAGCAACTAATGAAAAACTGTTTTTT. Supplemented by reference TRBV19 and TRBJ1-4, the full variable domain reads DGGITQSPKYLFRKEGQNVTLSCEQNLNHDAMYWYRQDPGQGLRLIYYSQIVNDFQKGDIAEGYSVSREKKESFPLTVTSAQKNPTAFYLCASSISIGSRTATNEKLFFGSGTQLSVL.

J is TRBJ1-1 and V is TRBV29-1, with a possible D match to TRBD1 (6 bases). The CDR3 contains 13 residues. The V end was cut by 6 bases, the J end by 5 bases, with 16 bases between. Germline assignment: CDR1 SQVTM and CDR2 ANQGSEA. The CDR3 protein is CSVQKGEGTEAFF. The CDR3 bases are TGCAGCGTCCAGAAGGGGGAAGGTACTGAAGCTTTCTTT.

The V call is TRBV12-3 or TRBV12-4, the J call TRBJ1-1, with D possibly matching TRBD1 (5 bases). The V gene lost 5 bases and the J gene lost 11 bases, with 15 bases spanning the gap. The CDR3 spans 12 residues. CDR3 loop: CASSTQGFKAFF. The DNA of the CDR3 is TGTGCCAGCAGTACGCAGGGTTTCAAGGCTTTCTTT.

Notes on this clone: The sample contains more than one DNA sequence encoding this CDR3. V gene TRBV6-1 combines with J gene TRBJ1-3; D gene uncertain. CDR3 length: 13 residues. The germline CDR1 and CDR2 sequences are MNHNS and SASEGT. The V and J ends lost 1 base and 4 bases respectively, with 5 bases between them. The CDR3 here is CASSEVRGNTIYF. In DNA, the CDR3 is TGTGCCAGCAGTGAAGTGCGCGGAAACACCATATATTTT.

CDR3 bases: TGTGCCAGCAGCCAGGACAGCACAGTTGGTGATACGCAGTATTTT. It encodes CASSQDSTVGDTQYF. This chain links TRBV16 with TRBJ2-3; TRBD1 might be the D (6 bases). Trimming took 3 bases from V and 6 from J, leaving 16 bases between them. Germline CDR1 is KGHSY and CDR2 is FQNENV. The CDR3 extends over 15 amino acids.

This clone has only one observation. The chain employs TRBV7-6 and TRBJ2-6, with D possibly being TRBD2 (6 bases). The V end lost 1 base, the J end lost 4 bases, and 11 bases lay between the germline ends. In germline, CDR1 is SGHVS, CDR2 FNYEAQ. The CDR3 runs 16 residues. The CDR3 coding sequence is TGTGCCAGCAGCTTAGTTCCGGGGAGGGGGGCCAACGTCCTGACTTTC. Translated: CASSLVPGRGANVLTF.

This chain uses TRBV6-5 with TRBJ2-2; D ambiguous. In germline, CDR1 is MNHEY, CDR2 SVGAGI. The V gene lost 6 bases and the J gene lost 5 bases, with 10 bases spanning the gap. There are 13 residues in the CDR3. CDR3 nucleotide sequence: TGTGCCAGCAGCAAGCCCCTTACCGGGGAGCTGTTTTTT. Its protein is CASSKPLTGELFF.

The chain carries TRBV4-1 and TRBJ1-1, with 7 bases matching TRBD1. The CDR3 length is 16 residues. V lost 0 bases and J lost 5; bases outside the gene matches: 9. Germline CDR1 and CDR2: MGHRA and YSYEKL. CDR3 sequence (DNA): TGCGCCAGCAGCCAAGAAAAGGGGGCGTTTGGAACTGAAGCTTTCTTT. Its translation: CASSQEKGAFGTEAFF.

This chain links TRBV10-3 with TRBJ2-2, with 16 bases matching TRBD2. The CDR3 contains 18 residues. Trimming at V came to 10 bases and at J to 2 bases, leaving 10 bases not matched to a gene. The germline CDR1 and CDR2 sequences are ENHRY and SYGVKD. The CDR3 region is CASTVGTSGGANTGELFF. CDR3 bases: TGTGCCAGCACCGTCGGGACTAGCGGGGGGGCAAACACCGGGGAGCTGTTTTTT.

This clone was counted only a few times. This CDR3 is also generated by other DNA sequences in the sample. The J gene is TRBJ1-2, the V gene TRBV19; 11 bases are shared with TRBD1. Per the germline V gene, CDR1 is LNHDA and CDR2 is SQIVND (reference sequence). This CDR3 is built from 15 residues. After removal of 4 bases from V and 2 bases from J, the junction contained 3 bases not matched to a gene. The CDR3 spells CASSTGQGANYGYTF. For the CDR3, the DNA is TGTGCCAGTAGTACCGGACAGGGGGCGAACTATGGCTACACCTTC.

The gene calls are TRBV27 and TRBJ1-1, with unresolved D. The V end was cut by 2 bases, the J end by 0 bases, with 16 bases between. Germline-derived CDR1 and CDR2 are MNHEY and SMNVEV (reference sequence). This CDR3 has 17 residues. CDR3 DNA sequence: TGTGCCAGCAGTTTAATCCCCATTAGGCGGATGAACACTGAAGCTTTCTTT. Protein: CASSLIPIRRMNTEAFF.

V and J are TRBV6-2 or TRBV6-3 and TRBJ2-1; D is undetermined. This CDR3 comprises 12 residues. V was cut by 2 bases and J by 8 bases, with 7 bases left in between. Per the germline V gene, CDR1 is MNHEY and CDR2 is SVGEGT. CDR3 bases: TGTGCCAGCAGTTACCCCCCTGATGAGCAGTTCTTC. Translating it yields CASSYPPDEQFF.

V gene TRBV5-1 combines with J gene TRBJ2-1; TRBD1 aligns across 9 bases. J gave up 5 bases and V 1 base, and 10 bases lay outside the gene matches. Per the germline V gene, CDR1 is SGHRS and CDR2 is YFSETQ. This CDR3 contains 17 residues. CDR3 sequence: CASSLQGGTGSHNEQFF. In nucleotides, the CDR3 is TGCGCCAGCAGCTTGCAGGGGGGGACAGGGTCACACAATGAGCAGTTCTTC.

The chain combines TRBV5-1 with TRBJ1-2; no clear D. The ends were cut back, 0 bases at V and 0 bases at J, with 9 bases in the middle. This CDR3 spans 15 amino acids. The germline V gene encodes CDR1 SGHRS and CDR2 YFSETQ. The CDR3 sequence: CASSLALAANYGYTF. CDR3 nucleotide sequence: TGCGCCAGCAGCTTGGCATTGGCGGCTAACTATGGCTACACCTTC.